The entry that follows covers one TCR beta chain sequence. Its matching antigen is unknown. Of the isolated RNA, all was reverse transcribed, and so the sequenced material was expressed TCRB transcripts. Several million reads were obtained on average from naive, central memory and regulatory T cell samples. The data were produced by immunoSEQ multiplex PCR, yet TCRdb's version contains in-frame clones alone and is incomplete. The table has a few hundred thousand clones, around 14% seen once. This sample stems from a study of beta chain features in type 1 diabetes. CDR3 length equals 14 residues. The germline V gene has CDR1 SGHDT and CDR2 YYEEEE. V dropped 4 bases and J dropped 4 bases, with 12 bases sitting between them. Each of the CD4+ naive, central memory, regulatory and stem cell-like memory populations was sorted via CD45RO/CCR7/CD25/CD127/CD95/CD27. Sorted populations were all over 98% pure.

Study findings and constraints: PCR might preferentially amplify shorter templates, equally in patients and controls. People with Type 1 diabetes carried modestly yet significantly shorter TCRB CDR3s in all four CD4+ subsets.

The specimen sequenced was naive CD4+ T cells from blood. The J gene is TRBJ1-3, the V gene TRBV5-6; D unclear. This clonotype was sampled from a man aged 25-45 years with type 1 diabetes. The CDR3 nucleotides read TGTGCCAGCAGCACCCGAGGGCTCGGAAACACCATATATTTT. Translated, it gives CASSTRGLGNTIYF. The variable domain in full, with the rest retrieved from reference TRBV5-6 and TRBJ1-3, is DAGVTQSPTHLIKTRGQQVTLRCSPKSGHDTVSWYQQALGQGPQFIFQYYEEEERQRGNFPDRFSGHQFPNYSSELNVNALLLGDSALYLCASSTRGLGNTIYFGEGSWLTVV.